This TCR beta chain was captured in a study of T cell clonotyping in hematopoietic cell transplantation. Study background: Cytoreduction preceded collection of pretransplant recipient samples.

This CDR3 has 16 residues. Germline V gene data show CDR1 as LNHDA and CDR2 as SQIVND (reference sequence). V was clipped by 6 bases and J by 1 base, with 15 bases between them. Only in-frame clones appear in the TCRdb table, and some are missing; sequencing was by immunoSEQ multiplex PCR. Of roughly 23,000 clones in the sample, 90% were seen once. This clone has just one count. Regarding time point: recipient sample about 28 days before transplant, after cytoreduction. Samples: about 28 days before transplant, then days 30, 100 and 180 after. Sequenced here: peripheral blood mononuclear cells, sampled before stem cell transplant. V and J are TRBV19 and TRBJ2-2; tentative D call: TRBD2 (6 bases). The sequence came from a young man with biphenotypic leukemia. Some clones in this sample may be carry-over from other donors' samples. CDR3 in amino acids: CASRPRRGQNTGELFF. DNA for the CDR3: TGTGCCAGTAGGCCCCGGCGGGGCCAGAACACCGGGGAGCTGTTTTTT.